The 29 T cell receptor beta chains below were found in one sample sequenced in a study of regulatory T cells in long-lasting Graves disease. According to the study, TCR beta libraries were built with iRepertoire HTBI primers and CDR3-region Arm-PCR. TCRdb re-called the multiplex PCR reads with MiXCR, one entry per CDR3 protein. The sample holds roughly 400,000 distinct CDR3 sequences; about 20% are singletons and the top ten take about 20%. As for time point: persistent/refractory GD, antithyroid drugs over 5 years with positive TRAb. Extracted PBMC RNA gave rise to the TCR library. The source was peripheral blood mononuclear cells (PBMCs), collected when the disease was refractory, from a patient treated with antithyroid drugs. The source is a female donor with Graves disease.

This clonotype was observed many times. The gene calls are TRBV27 and TRBJ1-2, with 8 bases fitting TRBD1. The J segment lost 6 bases and the V segment lost 4 bases, leaving 7 bases of the junction unmatched. CDR1 is MNHEY and CDR2 is SMNVEV in the germline V gene (reference sequence). The CDR3 runs 14 residues. CDR3 region: CASSSLDRVNGYTF. Here the CDR3 DNA reads TGTGCCAGCAGTTCCCTGGACAGGGTAAATGGCTACACCTTC.

The sample holds a few counts of this clonotype. The chain carries TRBV20-1 and TRBJ2-7; possibly TRBD2 for D (7 bases). CDR3 length: 14 amino acids. The V gene's germline CDR1 is DFQATT and CDR2 SNEGSKA (reference sequence). Trimming removed 3 bases at V and 2 bases at J, with 14 bases between. This CDR3 reads CSARGGALAYEQYF. CDR3 in DNA: TGCAGTGCTAGGGGGGGGGCCCTAGCCTACGAGCAGTACTTC.

As DNA, the CDR3 is TGTGCCAGCAGCCCCGAGGGCACTGAAGCTTTCTTT. It codes for CASSPEGTEAFF. The chain carries TRBV12-3 or TRBV12-4 and TRBJ1-1; D is undetermined. Trimming took off 6 bases at V and 4 bases at J, with 9 bases between the two ends. The CDR3 contains 12 residues.

In its sample, this clonotype was seen many times. The chain joins TRBV30 to TRBJ1-1; 7 nucleotides align to TRBD1. The germline gives CDR1 GTSNPN, CDR2 SVGIG (reference sequence). There are 13 residues in the CDR3. After removal of 0 bases from V and 8 bases from J, the junction contained 6 bases not matched to a gene. CDR3 sequence (DNA): TGTGCCTGGAGTGTAAGGAGGACAGGAGAAGCTTTCTTT. Translating gives CAWSVRRTGEAFF.

The chain combines TRBV6-2 or TRBV6-3 with TRBJ1-1; D is possibly TRBD1 (6 bases). The CDR3 covers 11 residues. V lost 3 bases and J 11 bases, leaving 10 bases between the germline ends. Germline V gene data show CDR1 as MNHEY and CDR2 as SVGEGT. The CDR3, as DNA: TGTGCCAGCAGTTATCAGGGGTGGGCTTTCTTT. Translated, it gives CASSYQGWAFF.

This clonotype has at least ten counts. The chain recombines TRBV27 with TRBJ2-4; D remains unclear. Germline CDR1 and CDR2: MNHEY and SMNVEV (reference sequence). Trimming pared 4 bases from V and 6 bases from J, leaving 16 bases between. This CDR3 has 15 amino acids. CDR3 amino acids: CASSSPSPVGNIQYF. The DNA for the CDR3 is TGTGCCAGCAGTTCCCCGAGTCCCGTCGGAAACATTCAGTACTTC.

This clonotype appeared a few times. The rearrangement links TRBV6-1 to TRBJ1-6, with 7 nucleotides matching TRBD1. There are 15 residues in the CDR3. CDR1 and CDR2 (germline): MNHNS, SASEGT. V gave up 5 bases and J gave up 4 bases; unmatched junction bases: 5. CDR3: CASSTGQKYNSPLHF. The CDR3 nucleotides read TGTGCCAGCAGTACGGGACAGAAATATAATTCACCCCTCCACTTT.

Many counts were recorded for this clonotype. The V gene is TRBV30, the J gene TRBJ1-2; D is ambiguous. Germline V gene sequence: CDR1 GTSNPN, CDR2 SVGIG (reference sequence). Trimming stripped 0 bases from V and 7 bases from J, with 9 bases between. The CDR3 sequence is 12 residues long. The CDR3 sequence: CAWSVGGLGYTF. CDR3 nucleotide sequence: TGTGCCTGGAGTGTTGGTGGGCTTGGCTACACCTTC.

The chain employs TRBV6-1 and TRBJ2-5; possibly TRBD1 for D (5 bases). Germline V CDR1 and CDR2: MNHNS, SASEGT. This CDR3 region has 13 residues. Trimming left V 5 bases short and J 2 bases short, with 9 bases between. CDR3 sequence reads: CASSNRPQETQYF. The CDR3, as DNA: TGTGCCAGCAGTAACAGGCCACAAGAGACCCAGTACTTC.

CDR3 sequence (DNA): TGTGCCAGCAGCCCCGGGACAGGGACATTAACGTACTTC. Amino acids: CASSPGTGTLTYF. The chain is built from TRBV7-9 and TRBJ2-4; 9 bases map to TRBD1. This CDR3 comprises 13 residues. The germline CDR1 and CDR2 sequences are SEHNR and FQNEAQ (reference sequence). Losses at the gene ends were 5 bases for V and 15 bases for J; bases not matched to a gene: 11.

This clonotype has at least ten counts. V and J are TRBV2 and TRBJ1-1, with 10 bases identical to TRBD1. The germline V gene encodes CDR1 SNHLY and CDR2 FYNNEI. This CDR3 is 17 amino acids long. With 8 bases clipped from V and 0 bases from J, the junction kept 12 bases outside the gene matches. This CDR3 is CASGGTGEGIMNTEAFF. The CDR3 bases are TGTGCCAGCGGGGGGACAGGGGAGGGGATAATGAACACTGAAGCTTTCTTT.

The rearrangement links TRBV6-2 or TRBV6-3 to TRBJ2-2; TRBD2 matches 7 bases. Trimming cost V 6 bases and J 3 bases; bases outside gene matches: 10. The length of the CDR3 is 16 residues. Per the germline V gene, CDR1 is MNHEY and CDR2 is SVGEGT. The CDR3 DNA is TGTGCCAGCAGGCCAATGGGGGGGATGGACACCGGGGAGCTGTTTTTT. It translates to CASRPMGGMDTGELFF.

This chain uses TRBV11-2 with TRBJ2-7; a weak D match, TRBD2 (6 bases). V was cut by 5 bases and J by 6 bases, with 20 bases left in between. Germline V gene data show CDR1 as SGHAT and CDR2 as FQNNGV. There are 15 residues in the CDR3. The CDR3 DNA sequence: TGTGCCAGCAGCCCCGAGGAGGGCTTGTATCGCGAGCAGTACTTC. The encoded protein is CASSPEEGLYREQYF.

This clonotype was counted at least ten times. The rearrangement joins TRBV6-5 to TRBJ2-7; TRBD2 agrees at 9 bases. The length of the CDR3 is 15 residues. J lost 6 bases, V lost 3 bases, and 9 bases had no gene match. CDR1 and CDR2 from the germline V gene are MNHEY and SVGAGI. The CDR3 reads CASSYLGLAFSEQYF. The CDR3 coding sequence is TGTGCCAGCAGTTATCTGGGACTAGCCTTTTCCGAGCAGTACTTC.

Here the CDR3 reads CASSLPRDRGSHYGYTF. CDR3 nucleotides: TGTGCCAGCAGCCTACCGCGGGACAGGGGGTCCCACTATGGCTACACCTTC. The J gene is TRBJ1-2, the V gene TRBV6-1; TRBD1 matches 11 bases. The V segment lost 6 bases and the J segment 3 bases; nucleotides outside the gene matches: 12. The germline V gene encodes CDR1 MNHNS and CDR2 SASEGT. The CDR3 runs 17 residues.

This clonotype was found many times. This chain links TRBV7-2 with TRBJ1-2, with TRBD1 matching over 8 bases. Germline values: CDR1 SGHTA, CDR2 FQGNSA. After removal of 5 bases from V and 3 bases from J, the junction contained 11 bases not matched to a gene. The CDR3 runs 16 residues. As DNA, the CDR3 is TGTGCCAGCAGCCCGTACGGGACAGGAGGACACTATGGCTACACCTTC. Residues: CASSPYGTGGHYGYTF.

This clonotype has just a few counts. The rearrangement links TRBV5-1 to TRBJ2-1; 8 nucleotides align to TRBD2. The CDR3 loop spans 16 amino acids. Germline CDR1 and CDR2: SGHRS and YFSETQ. With V trimmed by 1 base and J by 2 bases, 5 bases remained unmatched. The CDR3 DNA sequence: TGCGCCAGCAGCTTGAGGTCGGGAGGGCCCTACAATGAGCAGTTCTTC. Protein sequence: CASSLRSGGPYNEQFF.

This clonotype was detected many times. This chain uses TRBV10-2 with TRBJ2-5; 10 positions agree with TRBD2. This CDR3 has 15 residues. Germline CDR1 is WSHSY and CDR2 is SAAADI. Trimming at V came to 4 bases and at J to 0 bases, leaving 2 bases not matched to a gene. The CDR3: CASSGLAGDQETQYF. For the CDR3, the DNA is TGCGCCAGCAGTGGGCTAGCGGGAGACCAAGAGACCCAGTACTTC.

On this clonotype itself: A much bigger clone sits one base away, suggesting this may be a read error. The chain employs TRBV7-2 and TRBJ2-5; 9 nucleotides align to TRBD2. Looked up from germline, CDR1 is SGHTA and CDR2 is FQGNSA. The CDR3 length is 14 residues. CDR3 amino acids: CAGSPRSGGETQYF. CDR3 nucleotide sequence: TGTGCCGGCAGCCCAAGAAGCGGGGGGGAGACCCAGTACTTC.

A few counts support this clonotype. The rearrangement links TRBV7-9 to TRBJ2-7; possibly TRBD2 for D (6 bases). Germline assignment: CDR1 SEHNR and CDR2 FQNEAQ (reference sequence). The CDR3 contains 15 residues. Trimming cost V 4 bases and J 0 bases, with 13 bases left between them. The CDR3 DNA follows: TGTGCCAGCAGCTCTATAGCGGCGAGCTCCTACGAGCAGTACTTC. Translating it yields CASSSIAASSYEQYF. Together with reference TRBV7-9 and TRBJ2-7, the CDR3 gives the full variable domain: DTGVSQNPRHKITKRGQNVTFRCDPISEHNRLYWYRQTLGQGPEFLTYFQNEAQLEKSRLLSDRFSAERPKGSFSTLEIQRTEQGDSAMYLCASSSIAASSYEQYFGPGTRLTVT.

This clonotype was counted at least ten times. J is TRBJ2-2 and V is TRBV28; D is unclear. The V gene lost 1 base and the J gene lost 5 bases, with 11 bases spanning the gap. The CDR3 runs 15 residues. The germline V gene has CDR1 MDHEN and CDR2 SYDVKM. The CDR3 nucleotides read TGTGCCAGCAGTTTATTGCCCCCCGGGACCGGGGAGCTGTTTTTT. It specifies CASSLLPPGTGELFF.

The chain joins TRBV6-2 or TRBV6-3 to TRBJ1-5, with D unclear. Trimming shortened V by 2 bases and J by 6 bases, and 14 bases separated the two germline ends. This CDR3 region has 15 residues. Germline CDR1 and CDR2: MNHEY and SVGEGT. In nucleotides, the CDR3 is TGTGCCAGCAGTTACGGGTATAGCTCGCTTCAGCCCCAGCATTTT. Protein product: CASSYGYSSLQPQHF.

This clonotype has at least ten counts. The genes are TRBV5-4 and TRBJ1-4; no clear D gene. This CDR3 spans 13 amino acids. The germline CDR1 and CDR2 sequences are SGHNT and YYREEE (reference sequence). V was shortened by 7 bases and J by 4 bases, with 11 bases between the two germline ends. In DNA form, the CDR3 reads TGTGCCAGCCATTCAGGACTTAATGAAAAACTGTTTTTT. It yields the protein CASHSGLNEKLFF.

A few counts support this clonotype. The chain joins TRBV15 to TRBJ2-7, with a weak D call TRBD1 (5 bases). Trimming took 5 bases from V and 6 from J, leaving 17 bases between them. The CDR3 length is 14 residues. Germline assignment: CDR1 LNHNV and CDR2 YYDKDF (reference sequence). This CDR3 reads CATSPQGVPREQYF. The CDR3 nucleotides read TGTGCCACCAGCCCCCAAGGGGTCCCCCGCGAGCAGTACTTC.

This clonotype was observed a few times. This chain links TRBV20-1 with TRBJ1-1; 8 bases are shared with TRBD1. Looked up from germline, CDR1 is DFQATT and CDR2 is SNEGSKA (reference sequence). V was pared by 6 bases and J by 1 base, with 10 bases of the junction left unmatched. The CDR3 loop spans 15 amino acids. Here the CDR3 reads CSAIDRGWGNTEAFF. For the CDR3, the DNA is TGCAGTGCCATAGACAGGGGATGGGGGAACACTGAAGCTTTCTTT.

This clonotype was found many times. This rearrangement joins TRBV12-3 or TRBV12-4 to TRBJ2-5, with 9 bases identical to TRBD2. The CDR3 sequence is 13 residues long. V was clipped by 6 bases and J by 5 bases; unmatched bases: 4. This CDR3 is CASRHTSGETQYF. CDR3 in DNA: TGTGCCAGCAGGCATACTAGCGGGGAGACCCAGTACTTC.

This clonotype was counted many times. This chain joins TRBV11-2 and TRBJ1-2; D possibly corresponds to TRBD1 (5 bases). V lost 1 base, J lost 4 bases, and 13 bases lay in between. Germline values: CDR1 SGHAT, CDR2 FQNNGV. The CDR3 length is 15 residues. Here the CDR3 DNA reads TGTGCCAGCAGCTTAGTGGCTGGAGGGGTCTATGGCTACACCTTC. Translation gives CASSLVAGGVYGYTF.

A few counts support this clonotype. The chain joins TRBV30 to TRBJ2-1; 7 bases are a match to TRBD2. Germline V gives CDR1 GTSNPN, CDR2 SVGIG (reference sequence). V gave up 1 base and J gave up 4 bases; unmatched junction bases: 4. The CDR3 runs 14 residues. Here the CDR3 reads CAWSGERDYNEQFF. The CDR3 DNA reads as TGTGCCTGGAGTGGGGAGCGGGATTACAATGAGCAGTTCTTC.

This clonotype was seen at least ten times. The gene calls are TRBV28 and TRBJ1-5, with 12 bases identical to TRBD1. CDR1 and CDR2 from the germline V gene are MDHEN and SYDVKM. V dropped 4 bases and J dropped 6; count of bases not matched to a gene: 10. The CDR3 covers 17 residues. The CDR3 nucleotides are TGTGCCAGCAGTTCTATCGCGGGGACAGGGGGCTTTCAGCCCCAGCATTTT. Protein product: CASSSIAGTGGFQPQHF.